The 2 T cell receptor beta chains presented below share a single source sample, sequenced in a study of T cells in Graves' hyperthyroidism and ophthalmopathy. Amplification of TCR beta CDR3 regions used RNA as the template. HTBI primers were used for first-round RT-PCR of the TCR CDR3. TCRdb reprocessed the multiplex PCR reads with MiXCR, giving one entry per CDR3 protein. This table holds 540,000 or so distinct CDR3 sequences, just over 45% found once. What was sequenced was peripheral blood or thyroid tissue (not recorded which). These receptors were taken from an adult woman with Graves' disease, either hyperthyroidism or ophthalmopathy (not recorded which).

The chain has TRBV3-1 and TRBJ1-6; TRBD1 is a possible D gene (6 bases). CDR3 length equals 17 residues. CDR1 is LGHDT and CDR2 is YNNKEL in the germline V gene (reference sequence). V lost 0 bases to trimming and J lost 6 bases, with 15 bases between them. CDR3 in amino acids: CASSQEGRGQGNSPLHF. The DNA for the CDR3 is TGTGCCAGCAGCCAAGAAGGCCGGGGGCAGGGTAATTCACCCCTCCACTTT.

Points on this clonotype: The final CDR3 position lacks the conserved phenylalanine or tryptophan, pointing to a likely read error. The rearrangement joins TRBV14 to TRBJ1-6; TRBD1 aligns across 7 bases. Germline V CDR1 and CDR2: SGHDN, FVKESK. This CDR3 is built from 14 residues. The CDR3 DNA sequence: TGTGCCAGCAGTCAAGGGGGCCCTTGGTCACCCCTCCACTCT. Its protein product is CASSQGGPWSPLHS.